This is a list of T cell receptor beta chains from one sample in a study of shared clonotypes between healthy human individuals. Only in-frame clones appear in the TCRdb table, and some are missing; sequencing was by immunoSEQ multiplex PCR. The top ten hold around 0.13% of the sample, which has 2 million to 2.5 million clones, almost 96% seen once. The specimen was naive CD4+ T cells sorted from blood. These receptors originate from a man younger than 35 in good health. CDR3s include the opening cysteine and the closing phenylalanine or tryptophan. The D gene is left open where the match is weak. Only some rows state a clone size, as once, few, many or a class for expanded clones.

J gene: TRBJ1-1
D gene: NA
clone size: NA
V gene: TRBV11-2
CDR3 DNA: TGTGCCAGCAGCTTAGATGGGGGGACTGAAGCTTTCTTT
CDR3 protein: CASSLDGGTEAFF

J gene: TRBJ2-5
D gene: NA
clone size: NA
V gene: TRBV10-2
CDR3 DNA: TGCGCCAGCGGGAGCGGAGAGACCCAGTACTTC
CDR3 protein: CASGSGETQYF

J gene: TRBJ1-6
D gene: TRBD1
clone size: NA
V gene: TRBV6-1
CDR3 DNA: TGTGCCAGCAGCCAAGGGAACAGGGGACAATCACCCCTCCACTTT
CDR3 protein: CASSQGNRGQSPLHF

J gene: TRBJ1-1
D gene: NA
clone size: NA
V gene: TRBV11-2
CDR3 DNA: TGTGCCAGCAGCTTAGCAGTTTTGAACACTGAAGCTTTCTTT
CDR3 protein: CASSLAVLNTEAFF

J gene: TRBJ2-5
D gene: TRBD1
clone size: NA
V gene: TRBV2
CDR3 DNA: TGTGCCAGCAGGAGGGACAGACAAGAGACCCAGTACTTC
CDR3 protein: CASRRDRQETQYF

J gene: TRBJ1-4
D gene: TRBD1
clone size: NA
V gene: TRBV25-1
CDR3 DNA: TGTGCCAGCAGTGAACCCAGGGGGTTGTTTGAAAAACTGTTTTTT
CDR3 protein: CASSEPRGLFEKLFF

J gene: TRBJ1-1
D gene: NA
clone size: NA
V gene: TRBV18
CDR3 DNA: TGTGCCAGCCGCCCGCAGAACACTGAAGCTTTCTTT
CDR3 protein: CASRPQNTEAFF

J gene: TRBJ1-2
D gene: TRBD1
clone size: NA
V gene: TRBV18
CDR3 DNA: TGTGCCAGCTCGGGACAGGAGGGGAACTATGGCTACACCTTC
CDR3 protein: CASSGQEGNYGYTF

J gene: TRBJ2-7
D gene: TRBD1
clone size: NA
V gene: TRBV5-1
CDR3 DNA: TGCGCCAGCAGTGGGGGACAGGGAAGGTTGAACGAGCAGTACTTC
CDR3 protein: CASSGGQGRLNEQYF

J gene: TRBJ2-7
D gene: NA
clone size: NA
V gene: TRBV5-1
CDR3 DNA: TGCGCCAGCAGCGGTGGGAAGGGGGACTCCTACGAGCAGTACTTC
CDR3 protein: CASSGGKGDSYEQYF

J gene: TRBJ1-5
D gene: NA
clone size: NA
V gene: TRBV28
CDR3 DNA: TGTGCCAGCAACCCGGGACACAATCAGCCCCAGCATTTT
CDR3 protein: CASNPGHNQPQHF

J gene: TRBJ1-2
D gene: NA
clone size: once
V gene: TRBV9
CDR3 DNA: TGTGCCAGCAGCGTAGAGAAAGGGAGTGGTTATGGCTACACCTTC
CDR3 protein: CASSVEKGSGYGYTF

J gene: TRBJ1-6
D gene: NA
clone size: NA
V gene: TRBV5-6
CDR3 DNA: TGTGCCAGCAGTCGGACGAATTCACCCCTCCACTTT
CDR3 protein: CASSRTNSPLHF

J gene: TRBJ2-1
D gene: NA
clone size: NA
V gene: TRBV4-1
CDR3 DNA: TGCGCCAGCAGCCAAGGGTGGGGCGGGGTTAACCCGGGGGATGAGCAGTTCTTC
CDR3 protein: CASSQGWGGVNPGDEQFF

J gene: TRBJ1-5
D gene: TRBD1
clone size: NA
V gene: TRBV19
CDR3 DNA: TGTGCCAGTAGTACCCTCCGCCGACAGGGGGATCAGCCCCAGCATTTT
CDR3 protein: CASSTLRRQGDQPQHF

J gene: TRBJ2-5
D gene: NA
clone size: NA
V gene: TRBV10-3
CDR3 DNA: TGTGCCGCCTCAAGGGCCCGCCAAGAGACCCAGTACTTC
CDR3 protein: CAASRARQETQYF

J gene: TRBJ1-2
D gene: NA
clone size: NA
V gene: TRBV6-6
CDR3 DNA: TGTGCCAGCAGCCAACTGGCAGGGAACTATGGCTACACCTTC
CDR3 protein: CASSQLAGNYGYTF

J gene: TRBJ1-2
D gene: NA
clone size: NA
V gene: TRBV28
CDR3 DNA: TGTGCCAGCACCTACTCAGACAGGCGGGGCTACACCTTC
CDR3 protein: CASTYSDRRGYTF

J gene: TRBJ2-4
D gene: TRBD2
clone size: NA
V gene: TRBV28
CDR3 DNA: TGTGCCAGCAGTTCGGCTAGCGGGGGGGCCAGGAACATTCAGTACTTC
CDR3 protein: CASSSASGGARNIQYF

J gene: TRBJ2-1
D gene: NA
clone size: NA
V gene: TRBV7-2
CDR3 DNA: TGTGCCAGCGGCTGGGACGAAAGCAATGAGCAGTTCTTC
CDR3 protein: CASGWDESNEQFF

J gene: TRBJ2-5
D gene: NA
clone size: NA
V gene: TRBV29-1
CDR3 DNA: TGCAGCGTTGAAGATGCTACATTCGGGACCCAGTACTTC
CDR3 protein: CSVEDATFGTQYF

J gene: TRBJ2-5
D gene: TRBD1
clone size: NA
V gene: TRBV5-1
CDR3 DNA: TGCGCCAGCAGCCAGAGGACAGGGGAGGTCCAAGAGACCCAGTACTTC
CDR3 protein: CASSQRTGEVQETQYF

J gene: TRBJ2-1
D gene: NA
clone size: few
V gene: TRBV30
CDR3 DNA: TGTGCCTGGAGTGTAAGGGGTGAGCAGTTCTTC
CDR3 protein: CAWSVRGEQFF

J gene: TRBJ2-3
D gene: TRBD2
clone size: NA
V gene: TRBV18
CDR3 DNA: TGTGCCAGCTCACCAGGGACTAGCGTCGCACCTAGCACAGATACGCAGTATTTT
CDR3 protein: CASSPGTSVAPSTDTQYF

J gene: TRBJ1-5
D gene: NA
clone size: NA
V gene: TRBV7-2
CDR3 DNA: TGTGCCAGCAGCTTACAAAGGGGGGGCAATCAGCCCCAGCATTTT
CDR3 protein: CASSLQRGGNQPQHF

J gene: TRBJ2-7
D gene: NA
clone size: NA
V gene: TRBV28
CDR3 DNA: TGTGCCAGCAGTTTACTCGGTCCGGCCCACGAGCAGTACTTC
CDR3 protein: CASSLLGPAHEQYF

J gene: TRBJ2-2
D gene: NA
clone size: NA
V gene: TRBV5-1
CDR3 DNA: TGCGCCAGCCGGGACTTCGCGAACACCGGGGAGCTGTTTTTT
CDR3 protein: CASRDFANTGELFF

J gene: TRBJ1-2
D gene: TRBD1
clone size: once
V gene: TRBV11-1
CDR3 DNA: TGTGCCAGCAGCTTCGGACAGGGTAGCTATGGCTACACCTTC
CDR3 protein: CASSFGQGSYGYTF

J gene: TRBJ1-2
D gene: NA
clone size: NA
V gene: TRBV6-5
CDR3 DNA: TGTGCCAGCAGTTACTTGGCAAGTCCGAATGGCTACACCTTC
CDR3 protein: CASSYLASPNGYTF

J gene: TRBJ1-4
D gene: NA
clone size: NA
V gene: TRBV25-1
CDR3 DNA: TGTGCCAGCAGTCCTTTGGGAGGCTTAAAACTGTTTTTT
CDR3 protein: CASSPLGGLKLFF

J gene: TRBJ2-5
D gene: TRBD1
clone size: NA
V gene: TRBV6-5
CDR3 DNA: TGTGCCAGCAGTTTTAGACAGGGGGCATCAGGAGAGACCCAGTACTTC
CDR3 protein: CASSFRQGASGETQYF

J gene: TRBJ2-7
D gene: TRBD1
clone size: NA
V gene: TRBV6-5
CDR3 DNA: TGTGCCAGCAAAAGACAGGGTGGCTCCTACGAGCAGTACTTC
CDR3 protein: CASKRQGGSYEQYF

J gene: TRBJ1-1
D gene: NA
clone size: few
V gene: TRBV4-1
CDR3 DNA: TGCGCCAGCAGCCAAGTGAGTGGCATCGGGACTGAAGCTTTCTTT
CDR3 protein: CASSQVSGIGTEAFF

J gene: TRBJ1-2
D gene: NA
clone size: NA
V gene: TRBV30
CDR3 DNA: TGTGCCTGGAGTTCGACAGGCGGCTATGGCTACACCTTC
CDR3 protein: CAWSSTGGYGYTF

J gene: TRBJ2-7
D gene: NA
clone size: NA
V gene: TRBV7-9
CDR3 DNA: TGTGCCAGCAGCTCACGTGGGGGAGACTCCTACGAGCAGTACTTC
CDR3 protein: CASSSRGGDSYEQYF

J gene: TRBJ1-2
D gene: TRBD1
clone size: NA
V gene: TRBV19
CDR3 DNA: TGTGCCGCTAAAGGGACAGGGGGCTTTTATGGCTACACCTTC
CDR3 protein: CAAKGTGGFYGYTF

J gene: TRBJ2-1
D gene: NA
clone size: NA
V gene: TRBV10-3
CDR3 DNA: TGTGCCATCAGTGAGTCGACCGGAAACAATGAGCAGTTCTTC
CDR3 protein: CAISESTGNNEQFF

J gene: TRBJ2-2
D gene: TRBD2
clone size: NA
V gene: TRBV10-3
CDR3 DNA: TGTGCCATCAGTGAGATACTAGCGGGAGGTGGCGGGGAGCTGTTTTTT
CDR3 protein: CAISEILAGGGGELFF

J gene: TRBJ2-1
D gene: NA
clone size: NA
V gene: TRBV9
CDR3 DNA: TGTGCCAGCAGCGCAGGACAGTACTCCTACAATGAGCAGTTCTTC
CDR3 protein: CASSAGQYSYNEQFF

J gene: TRBJ2-1
D gene: NA
clone size: NA
V gene: TRBV25-1
CDR3 DNA: TGTGCCAGCAGTGATTTAAGGGGGAACAATGAGCAGTTCTTC
CDR3 protein: CASSDLRGNNEQFF

J gene: TRBJ2-3
D gene: NA
clone size: NA
V gene: TRBV30
CDR3 DNA: TGTGCCTGGAGCCTGCTTAGCACAGATACGCAGTATTTT
CDR3 protein: CAWSLLSTDTQYF

J gene: TRBJ2-5
D gene: NA
clone size: once
V gene: TRBV5-1
CDR3 DNA: TGCGCCAGCAGGCAAACAGGGATCCAAGAGACCCAGTACTTC
CDR3 protein: CASRQTGIQETQYF

J gene: TRBJ2-1
D gene: NA
clone size: NA
V gene: TRBV6-5
CDR3 DNA: TGTGCCAGCAGCCCCAGGGGCCTCACGGGCAATGAGCAGTTCTTC
CDR3 protein: CASSPRGLTGNEQFF

J gene: TRBJ2-7
D gene: NA
clone size: NA
V gene: TRBV6-1
CDR3 DNA: TGTGCCAGCAGTTTCTCGGACAGTTACGAGCAGTACTTC
CDR3 protein: CASSFSDSYEQYF

J gene: TRBJ1-2
D gene: TRBD1
clone size: NA
V gene: TRBV7-8
CDR3 DNA: TGTGCCAGCAGCAGTGTGGGACAGGAGCATGGCTACACCTTC
CDR3 protein: CASSSVGQEHGYTF

J gene: TRBJ1-5
D gene: TRBD1
clone size: NA
V gene: TRBV2
CDR3 DNA: TGTGCCAGCTCTGCCGGTGGGGACAGGGGTGATAGCAATCAGCCCCAGCATTTT
CDR3 protein: CASSAGGDRGDSNQPQHF

J gene: TRBJ1-1
D gene: NA
clone size: NA
V gene: TRBV19
CDR3 DNA: TGTGCCAGTAGTATAGAGCACGGGAGGAACACTGAAGCTTTCTTT
CDR3 protein: CASSIEHGRNTEAFF

J gene: TRBJ1-2
D gene: NA
clone size: NA
V gene: TRBV5-1
CDR3 DNA: TGCGCCAGCAGCTCGGGGAACGGAGGGGATTATGGCTACACCTTC
CDR3 protein: CASSSGNGGDYGYTF

J gene: TRBJ2-2
D gene: NA
clone size: NA
V gene: TRBV7-2
CDR3 DNA: TGTGCCAGCAGCTTCAGTGGGGGCCACGGGGAGCTGTTTTTT
CDR3 protein: CASSFSGGHGELFF

J gene: TRBJ1-2
D gene: TRBD1
clone size: NA
V gene: TRBV6-6
CDR3 DNA: TGTGCCAGCAGTTACTATGGACAGGGCCAGGGCTATGGCTACACCTTC
CDR3 protein: CASSYYGQGQGYGYTF